This entry concerns a single T cell receptor (beta chain). These data originate in a study of control samples from healthy donors and cancer patients. The assay was immunoSEQ multiplex PCR, and TCRdb's table has in-frame clones only and misses some. Altogether roughly 92,000 clones are present, 70% to 90% being singletons, with the ten largest covering roughly 1.3%. From germline, CDR1 is SNHLY and CDR2 FYNNEI. CDR3 length: 13 residues. J gave up 6 bases and V 7 bases, and 4 bases lay outside the gene matches. The sequence was collected from a woman between 50 and 59 years old in good health. The sample consisted of blood. This sequence joins TRBV2 and TRBJ1-5; 9 nucleotides line up with TRBD1. The CDR3 DNA is TGTGCCAGCAATACGGACAGGGGTCAGCCCCAGCATTTT. The encoded protein is CASNTDRGQPQHF.